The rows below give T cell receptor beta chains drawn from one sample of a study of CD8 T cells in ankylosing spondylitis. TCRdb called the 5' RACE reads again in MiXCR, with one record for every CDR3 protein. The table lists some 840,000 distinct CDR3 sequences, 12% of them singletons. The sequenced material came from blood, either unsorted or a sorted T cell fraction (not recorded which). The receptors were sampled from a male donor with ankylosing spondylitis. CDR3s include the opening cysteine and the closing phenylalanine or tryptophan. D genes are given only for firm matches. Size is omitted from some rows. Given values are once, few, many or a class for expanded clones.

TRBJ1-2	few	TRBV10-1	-	TGCGCCAGCAGTGCTGGGATAGACTATGGCTACACCTTC	CASSAGIDYGYTF
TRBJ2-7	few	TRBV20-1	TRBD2	TGCAGTGCTAGGATCAGGACTAGGCGTGGCGAGCAGTACTTC	CSARIRTRRGEQYF
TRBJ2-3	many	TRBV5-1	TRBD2	TGCGCCAGCAGCCTACAACCCACGGGACTAGGAACAGATACGCAGTATTTT	CASSLQPTGLGTDTQYF
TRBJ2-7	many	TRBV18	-	TGTGCCAGCTCACCACAAGTGGTAGCGCCCGACTACGAGCAGTACTTC	CASSPQVVAPDYEQYF
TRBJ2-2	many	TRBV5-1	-	TGCGCCAGCAGTGTGAGGACACCCCAAGGGACCGGGGAGCTGTTTTTT	CASSVRTPQGTGELFF
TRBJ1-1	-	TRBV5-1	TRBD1	TGCGCCAGCAGCTTGGCCGGACAGGGAAGGCTTGAAGCTTTCTTT	CASSLAGQGRLEAFF
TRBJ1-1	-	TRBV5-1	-	TGCGCCAGCAGACCAAAGACAGGCCTCGCGAACACTGAAGCTTTCTTT	CASRPKTGLANTEAFF
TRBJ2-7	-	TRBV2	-	TGTGCCAGCTTAGGACACACCACAGACTACGAGCAGTACTTC	CASLGHTTDYEQYF
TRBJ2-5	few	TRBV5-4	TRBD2	TGTGCCAGCAGCTTTTCCGGGGGGGCCATTGGAACCCAGTACTTC	CASSFSGGAIGTQYF
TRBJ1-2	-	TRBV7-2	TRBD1	TGTGCCAGCAGCCCTCGGGACAGCACCCAAGCTAACTATGGCTACACCTTC	CASSPRDSTQANYGYTF
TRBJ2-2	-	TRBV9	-	TGTGCCAGCAGCCCCATTTTTAGCTCCCACACCGGGGAGCTGTTTTTT	CASSPIFSSHTGELFF
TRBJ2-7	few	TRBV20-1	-	TGCAGTGTAATCAAGGCCTCGAACTACGAGCAGTACTTC	CSVIKASNYEQYF
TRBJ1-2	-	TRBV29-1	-	TGCAGCGTTGCGGCGCGTGCGGTGGGAGGCTACACCTTC	CSVAARAVGGYTF
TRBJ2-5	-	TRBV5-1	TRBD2	TGCGCCAGCAGCTTGGTCCCTAGCGGGAGGGAGACCCAGTACTTC	CASSLVPSGRETQYF
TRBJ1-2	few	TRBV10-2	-	TGCGCCAGCAGTTTCACAAACTCGGAGCGCGGCTACACCTTC	CASSFTNSERGYTF
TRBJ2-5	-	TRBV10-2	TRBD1	TGCGCCACCGGACAGGGGTCGACCCAAGAGACCCAGTACTTC	CATGQGSTQETQYF
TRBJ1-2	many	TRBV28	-	TGTGCCAGCAGTTTAAACGGGGGCCCTAACTATGGCTACACCTTC	CASSLNGGPNYGYTF
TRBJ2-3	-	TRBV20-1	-	TGCAGTGCTAGAGCCGCGACAGGACACACAGATACGCAGTATTTT	CSARAATGHTDTQYF
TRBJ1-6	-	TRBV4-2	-	TGTGCCAGCAGCCCCACGGGCCAGGGCGGTTTTGGATCACCCCTCCACTTT	CASSPTGQGGFGSPLHF
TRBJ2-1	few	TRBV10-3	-	TGTGCCATCAGTGAGTCTGGCCCCCGGGACACAAGCTCCTACAATGAGCAGTTCTTC	CAISESGPRDTSSYNEQFF
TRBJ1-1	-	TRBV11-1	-	TGTGCCAGCAGCGCACCCGGTACCAGGGGATACGGCACTGAAGCTTTCTTT	CASSAPGTRGYGTEAFF
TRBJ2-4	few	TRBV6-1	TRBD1	TGTGCCAGCAGTGAAGACGGGACAGGGAAAAACATTCAGTACTTC	CASSEDGTGKNIQYF
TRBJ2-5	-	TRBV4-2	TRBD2	TGTGCCAGCTCCCGGGGACTAGCGGGAGGGCAGTACCAAGAGACCCAGTACTTC	CASSRGLAGGQYQETQYF
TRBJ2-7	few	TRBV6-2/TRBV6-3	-	TGTGCCAGCAGATCACAGGGCCCCTACGAGCAGTACTTC	CASRSQGPYEQYF
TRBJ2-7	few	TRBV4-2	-	TGTGCCAGCAGCCAGGCGGGGAGCCGAATCTACGAGCAGTACTTC	CASSQAGSRIYEQYF
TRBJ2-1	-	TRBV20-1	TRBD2	TGCAGTTTTTCTAGCGGATATCTTGAGCAGTTCTTC	CSFSSGYLEQFF
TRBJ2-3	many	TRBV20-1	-	TGCAGTGCCCAAGATACAGGGTTGTCAGATACGCAGTATTTT	CSAQDTGLSDTQYF
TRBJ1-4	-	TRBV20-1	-	TGCAGTGCTAGAGGTCTAGTTGCAACTAATGAAAAACTGTTTTTT	CSARGLVATNEKLFF
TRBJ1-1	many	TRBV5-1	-	TGCGCCAGCAGCCAGGGGTCGGTTAACACTGAAGCTTTCTTT	CASSQGSVNTEAFF
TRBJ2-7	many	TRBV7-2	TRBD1	TGTGCCAGCAAACCGACAGGGGCCTCCTACGAGCAGTACTTC	CASKPTGASYEQYF
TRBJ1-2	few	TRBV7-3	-	TGTGCCAGCAGTCCGGGAGAACGCTATGGCTACACCTTC	CASSPGERYGYTF
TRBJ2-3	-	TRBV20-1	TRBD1	TGCAGTGCCGAAGCTGGGGACAGGGCTGCAGATACGCAGTATTTT	CSAEAGDRAADTQYF
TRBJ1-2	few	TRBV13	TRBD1	TGTGCCAGCAGCTTAGATCCGGGGACAGGGGGCACATATGGCTACACCTTC	CASSLDPGTGGTYGYTF
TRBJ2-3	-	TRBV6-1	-	TGTGCCAGCATTCTTGCGGGCACAGATACGCAGTATTTT	CASILAGTDTQYF
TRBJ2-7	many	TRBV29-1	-	TGCAGCGTTGCGGGGCCCCCCTACGAGCAGTACTTC	CSVAGPPYEQYF
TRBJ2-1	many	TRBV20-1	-	TGCAGTGCCCAAATAGGGACACAAGATGAGCAGTTCTTC	CSAQIGTQDEQFF
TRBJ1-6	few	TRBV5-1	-	TGCGCCAGCAGCTTGACATCTCAGAGCTCCTATAATTCACCCCTCCACTTT	CASSLTSQSSYNSPLHF
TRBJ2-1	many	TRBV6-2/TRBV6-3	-	TGTGCCAGCAGTTACGGGGGCTCCTACAATGAGCAGTTCTTC	CASSYGGSYNEQFF
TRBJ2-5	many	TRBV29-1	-	TGCAGCGTTGAAGATCGCGGAGAGACCCAGTACTTC	CSVEDRGETQYF
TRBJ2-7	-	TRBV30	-	TGTGCCTGGAGTAGGGGCCTCGAGCAGTACTTC	CAWSRGLEQYF
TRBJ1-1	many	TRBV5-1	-	TGCGCCAGCAGTTCTACAGGGTCCACTGAAGCTTTCTTT	CASSSTGSTEAFF
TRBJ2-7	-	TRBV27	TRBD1	TGTGCCAGCAACCGGGGCAGGGGGCTCTCCTACGAGCAGTACTTC	CASNRGRGLSYEQYF
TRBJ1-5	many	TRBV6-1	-	TGTGCCAGCAGGGGTCCCAATCAGCCCCAGCATTTT	CASRGPNQPQHF
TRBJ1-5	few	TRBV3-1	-	TGTGCCAGCAGCCAAACTAGCAATCAGCCCCAGCATTTT	CASSQTSNQPQHF
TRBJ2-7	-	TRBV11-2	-	TGTGCCAGCAGCTCCTCCTTCCTGTCCTACGAGCAGTACTTC	CASSSSFLSYEQYF
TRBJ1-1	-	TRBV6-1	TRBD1	TGTGCCAGCAGCGTTTGGATGAGGACAGGGGGTTCTAAGAACACTGAAGCTTTCTTT	CASSVWMRTGGSKNTEAFF
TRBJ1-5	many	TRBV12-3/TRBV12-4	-	TGTGCCAGCAGTTTTCGCGGGGGGTACAGCAATCAGCCCCAGCATTTT	CASSFRGGYSNQPQHF
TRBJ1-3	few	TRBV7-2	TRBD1	TGTGCCAGCAGGCTAGGGACAGGAGGGAACACCATATATTTT	CASRLGTGGNTIYF
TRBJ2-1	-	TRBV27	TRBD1	TGTGCCAGCCGACAGGGGGTTAACAATGAGCAGTTCTTC	CASRQGVNNEQFF
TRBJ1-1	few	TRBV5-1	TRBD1	TGCGCCAGCAGGGAAGCAGGGGGCACTGAAGCTTTCTTT	CASREAGGTEAFF
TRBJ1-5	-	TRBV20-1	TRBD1	TGCAGTGACCGGGACAGGGGCAAGGGTATCAGGAATCAGCCCCAGCATTTT	CSDRDRGKGIRNQPQHF
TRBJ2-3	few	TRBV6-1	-	TGTGCCAGCAGTGAAGTTGGCAGCACAGATACGCAGTATTTT	CASSEVGSTDTQYF
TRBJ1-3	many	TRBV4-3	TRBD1	TGCGCCAGCAGCTTGACAGGGACTGGAAACACCATATATTTT	CASSLTGTGNTIYF
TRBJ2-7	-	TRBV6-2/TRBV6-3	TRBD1	TGTGCCAGCAGTTCACCGGGACAGACAATCGGGGAGCAGTACTTC	CASSSPGQTIGEQYF
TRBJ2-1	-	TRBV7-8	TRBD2	TGTGCCAGCAGCTCGAGGACTAGCCCCAATGAGCAGTTCTTC	CASSSRTSPNEQFF
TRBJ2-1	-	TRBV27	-	TGTGCCAGCAGCCGCAGGGGAGCCTACAATGAGCAGTTCTTC	CASSRRGAYNEQFF
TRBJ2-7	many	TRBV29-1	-	TGCAGCGTTGTGACCAGGGATGCCTACGAGCAGTACTTC	CSVVTRDAYEQYF
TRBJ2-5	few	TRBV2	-	TGTGCCAGCAGCACCGACTCGGAGACCCAGTACTTC	CASSTDSETQYF
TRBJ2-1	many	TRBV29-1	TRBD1	TGCAGCGTTGAGCTAGGGACAGGGGTGAATGAGCAGTTCTTC	CSVELGTGVNEQFF